This is a list of T cell receptor beta chains from one sample in a study of T cells in Graves' hyperthyroidism and ophthalmopathy. TCRdb reprocessed the multiplex PCR reads with MiXCR, giving one entry per CDR3 protein. The sample includes hundreds of thousands of distinct CDR3 sequences, roughly 20% of them seen just once. Sequencing was performed on blood. The receptors originated from a man aged 25 to 45 with Graves' ophthalmopathy. The CDR3 runs from the conserved cysteine through the conserved F or W. Expanded clones are given a class, and other clones once, few, many or no size at all.

TRBV6-1	TRBJ1-5	13	NA	CASSELRNQPQHF
TRBV20-1	TRBJ1-1	13	few	CSARAGVDTEAFF
TRBV6-2/TRBV6-3	TRBJ2-1	13	NA	CATTSGSSYEQFF
TRBV7-3	TRBJ2-3	15	NA	CASSPGLAGLDTQYF
TRBV15	TRBJ2-7	15	NA	CATSSPRTGIHEQYF
TRBV29-1	TRBJ1-1	15	many	CSVERTGGRNTEAFF
TRBV20-1	TRBJ1-5	14	many	CSAGGAARNQPQHF
TRBV20-1	TRBJ2-1	16	few	CSAPGTVAGVYNEQFF
TRBV13	TRBJ2-1	14	NA	CASSERTAYNEQFF
TRBV20-1	TRBJ2-1	16	NA	CSAIGLAGKIYNEQFF
TRBV2	TRBJ2-6	14	few	CASSLGFGANVLTF
TRBV2	TRBJ2-1	15	NA	CASSERREGRNEQFF
TRBV30	TRBJ1-1	12	NA	CASSIRTGTAFF
TRBV4-1	TRBJ2-5	16	few	CASSPLGQGVKETQYF
TRBV2	TRBJ2-7	11	many	CASRDRNEQYF
TRBV10-2	TRBJ2-7	13	few	CASSVGGPNEQYF
TRBV6-6	TRBJ2-3	17	NA	CASSYSARETSTDTQYF
TRBV4-1	TRBJ2-2	17	NA	CASSQSHGGRQAGELFF
TRBV29-1	TRBJ2-1	12	NA	CSVDPSRDEQFF
TRBV5-4	TRBJ2-3	14	NA	CASSSGLGLDTQYF
TRBV5-1	TRBJ2-7	15	few	CASSLREGVLNEQYF
TRBV12-3/TRBV12-4	TRBJ2-1	15	NA	CASSFLAGGVTEQFF
TRBV15	TRBJ2-7	16	few	CATSRDGTAYDYEQYF
TRBV10-3	TRBJ2-7	14	NA	CAISETSGRREQYF
TRBV20-1	TRBJ2-7	14	NA	CSADLAGGLYEQYF
TRBV28	TRBJ2-1	16	NA	CASIRELAGSYNEQFF
TRBV12-3/TRBV12-4	TRBJ1-6	13	few	CATTGHDNSPLHF
TRBV3-1	TRBJ2-1	16	few	CASSQEVASAYNEQFF
TRBV5-1	TRBJ2-3	16	few	CASSLGLAGIADTQYF
TRBV5-1	TRBJ1-1	16	many	CASSPEASSANTEAFF
TRBV5-6	TRBJ2-5	16	NA	CASSSGLAGSMGTQYF
TRBV4-3	TRBJ1-2	15	few	CASSQVWDTNYGYTF
TRBV6-4	TRBJ2-7	10	few	CASSHQEQYF
TRBV7-9	TRBJ2-3	17	NA	CASSPLRRTGGTDTQYF
TRBV6-1	TRBJ1-1	12	NA	CASSIDRAEAFF
TRBV4-1	TRBJ2-5	14	NA	CASSQVLLVETQYF
TRBV5-1	TRBJ1-6	14	few	CASSLGDSDSPLHF
TRBV7-2	TRBJ2-7	13	many	CASSPGTPYEQYF
TRBV20-1	TRBJ2-7	14	many	CSAEPALRGYEQYF
TRBV7-3	TRBJ1-2	13	NA	CASSLTRGAGYTF
TRBV20-1	TRBJ2-6	17	NA	CSALSGQGNSGANVLTF